These 5 T cell receptor beta chains came from one sample sequenced in a study of blood T cell repertoires in COVID-19. TCRdb's table, derived via immunoSEQ multiplex PCR, lists solely in-frame clones and lacks some. The data show approximately 220,000 clones, 85% to 90% seen once. The sequenced sample consisted of peripheral blood. These TCRs come from a middle-aged man with acute or convalescent COVID-19.

This clone has just one count. In the same sample, other DNA sequences code for this CDR3. The rearrangement joins TRBV14 to TRBJ1-1; no clear D. From germline, CDR1 is SGHDN and CDR2 FVKESK. The CDR3 runs to 14 residues. V lost 1 base and J 0 bases, leaving 6 bases between the germline ends. DNA for the CDR3: TGTGCCAGCAGCCAAGCCGGGATGAACACTGAAGCTTTCTTT. It yields the protein CASSQAGMNTEAFF.

The genes are TRBV5-1 and TRBJ2-7, with TRBD1 matching over 8 bases. The germline V gene encodes CDR1 SGHRS and CDR2 YFSETQ. CDR3 size: 15 residues. After removal of 6 bases from V and 0 bases from J, the junction contained 8 bases not matched to a gene. The CDR3 reads CASTGGGLSSYEQYF. CDR3 bases: TGCGCCAGCACAGGGGGCGGCCTGAGCTCCTACGAGCAGTACTTC.

This chain links TRBV12-3 or TRBV12-4 with TRBJ1-6; D call uncertain. CDR3 size: 13 residues. V gave up 5 bases and J gave up 5 bases, with 7 bases separating them. The CDR3 region is CASSKQDNSPLHF. As DNA, the CDR3 is TGTGCCAGCAGTAAGCAGGATAATTCACCCCTCCACTTT.

The chain recombines TRBV30 with TRBJ1-5; the D gene is possibly TRBD1 (5 bases). The germline gives CDR1 GTSNPN, CDR2 SVGIG (reference sequence). This CDR3 spans 14 amino acids. Trimming stripped 5 bases from V and 0 bases from J, with 11 bases between. CDR3 nucleotide sequence: TGTGCCTGGTCAGGCGGGGCTAGCAATCAGCCCCAGCATTTT. Encoded protein: CAWSGGASNQPQHF. Based on the CDR3 plus reference TRBV30 and TRBJ1-5, the full variable domain is SQTIHQWPATLVQPVGSPLSLECTVEGTSNPNLYWYRQAAGRGLQLLFYSVGIGQISSEVPQNLSASRPQDRQFILSSKKLLLSDSGFYLCAWSGGASNQPQHFGDGTRLSIL.

The chain recombines TRBV10-1 with TRBJ1-1; 7 bases line up with TRBD1. Germline CDR1 and CDR2: WNHNN and SYGVQD (reference sequence). Trimming at V came to 3 bases and at J to 6 bases, leaving 7 bases not matched to a gene. The CDR3 totals 14 residues. The CDR3 region is CASSESTGRPEAFF. The CDR3 DNA sequence: TGCGCCAGCAGTGAATCGACAGGGAGGCCTGAAGCTTTCTTT.